Below are 21 T cell receptor beta chains sequenced from a single sample in a study of CD8 T cells in Susac syndrome. Random hexamers served to reverse transcribe roughly 0.45 to 1 ug RNA. A single record per CDR3 protein comes from TCRdb applying MiXCR to the immunoSEQ multiplex PCR reads. The sample gives some 170,000 distinct CDR3 sequences, less than 95% of which show up once; approximately 0.1% is in the top ten. Sequencing was carried out using CD4+ T cells from PBMCs. The source is a human donor in good health.

The J gene is TRBJ1-2, the V gene TRBV29-1, with 7 bases identical to TRBD1. V lost 5 bases and J lost 7; bases outside the gene matches: 4. Germline lookup yields CDR1 SQVTM and CDR2 ANQGSEA. This CDR3 has 11 residues. This CDR3 is CSVFTGVGYTF. CDR3 DNA sequence: TGCAGCGTTTTTACAGGGGTTGGCTACACCTTC.

The V gene is TRBV28, the J gene TRBJ2-6; D unresolved. CDR1 and CDR2 from the germline V gene are MDHEN and SYDVKM. The CDR3 length is 15 residues. V was trimmed by 7 bases and J by 4 bases, leaving 14 bases between them. CDR3 DNA sequence: TGTGCCAGCACCTCCCGAGGAAGAGGGGCCAACGTCCTGACTTTC. It yields the protein CASTSRGRGANVLTF.

This clonotype was recorded a few times. The CDR3 DNA follows: TGTGCCAGCTCACCGACAGGCTCCTACAATGAGCAGTTCTTC. It encodes CASSPTGSYNEQFF. The rearrangement links TRBV18 to TRBJ2-1, with D possibly being TRBD1 (6 bases). The ends were cut back, 3 bases at V and 0 bases at J, with 6 bases in the middle. The CDR3 spans 14 residues. The V gene's germline CDR1 is KGHSH and CDR2 LQKENI.

The chain uses TRBV20-1 and TRBJ2-5, with 8 bases aligning to TRBD2. Trimming cost V 5 bases and J 4 bases; bases outside gene matches: 9. Germline V gives CDR1 DFQATT, CDR2 SNEGSKA (reference sequence). This CDR3 has 14 residues. As DNA, the CDR3 is TGCAGTGCTGCCGGGACTAGTTTCATAGAGACCCAGTACTTC. Its translation is CSAAGTSFIETQYF.

V usage is TRBV29-1 and J usage is TRBJ2-5; D might be TRBD2 (5 bases). Germline V gene lookup returns CDR1 SQVTM and CDR2 ANQGSEA. V was clipped by 4 bases and J by 2 bases, with 5 bases between them. The CDR3 has 11 amino acids. In nucleotides, the CDR3 is TGCAGCGTTGGACTACAAGAGACCCAGTACTTC. It encodes CSVGLQETQYF.

The V gene is TRBV21-1, the J gene TRBJ2-7; the tabulated D call, TRBD2, remains unverified against the DNA. TRBV21-1 is flagged as a pseudogene. The CDR3 extends over 15 amino acids. This CDR3 is CASSGLRTSIYEQYF. In DNA form, the CDR3 reads TGTGCCAGCAGCGGCCTTAGGACTAGCATCTACGAGCAGTACTTC.

The genes are TRBV5-1 and TRBJ2-3, with D possibly being TRBD2 (6 bases). The CDR3 is made up of 13 amino acids. Germline CDR1 and CDR2: SGHRS and YFSETQ. The V end lost 4 bases, the J end lost 5 bases, and 11 bases lay between the germline ends. CDR3 sequence (DNA): TGCGCCAGCAGCGGGACTGAAATAGATACGCAGTATTTT. It is translated as CASSGTEIDTQYF.

The genes are TRBV20-1 and TRBJ2-4; D is possibly TRBD2 (5 bases). CDR1 is DFQATT, CDR2 SNEGSKA, per germline (reference sequence). The germline V and J ends were trimmed by 2 bases and 6 bases, with 11 bases remaining between them. The CDR3 totals 13 residues. The CDR3 reads CSARPSGLNIQYF. The CDR3 nucleotides are TGCAGTGCTAGACCCAGCGGCCTAAACATTCAGTACTTC.

V is TRBV28 and J is TRBJ1-1; TRBD1 might be the D (6 bases). V was trimmed by 2 bases and J by 7 bases, leaving 17 bases between them. Germline CDR1 is MDHEN and CDR2 is SYDVKM. This CDR3 contains 15 residues. The CDR3 protein is CASSLIVRGRGEAFF. As DNA, the CDR3 is TGTGCCAGCAGTTTAATCGTCCGGGGGCGTGGTGAAGCTTTCTTT.

V gene TRBV9 combines with J gene TRBJ1-1; 9 bases fit TRBD1. Germline V gene data show CDR1 as SGDLS and CDR2 as YYNGEE. V shed 3 bases, J shed 2 bases, and the junction held 5 bases outside the gene matches. CDR3 length equals 15 residues. CDR3 amino acids: CASSAGQGRNTEAFF. Written as DNA, the CDR3 is TGTGCCAGCAGCGCAGGACAGGGGCGAAACACTGAAGCTTTCTTT.

The J gene is TRBJ2-3, the V gene TRBV18; 9 nucleotides line up with TRBD1. From germline, CDR1 is KGHSH and CDR2 LQKENI. V lost 3 bases and J lost 1; bases outside the gene matches: 5. There are 16 residues in the CDR3. The CDR3 DNA follows: TGTGCCAGCTCACCGGTGCGGGACAGGGGCACAGATACGCAGTATTTT. It translates to CASSPVRDRGTDTQYF. The full variable domain, in which reference TRBV18 and TRBJ2-3 provide the parts outside the CDR3, is NAGVMQNPRHLVRRRGQEARLRCSPMKGHSHVYWYRQLPEEGLKFMVYLQKENIIDESGMPKERFSAEFPKEGPSILRIQQVVRGDSAAYFCASSPVRDRGTDTQYFGPGTRLTVL.

CDR3 DNA: TGTGCCAGCAGCTTAGAAGGGGGGGGAACTCAGCCCCAGCATTTT. It codes for CASSLEGGGTQPQHF. This sequence joins TRBV7-2 and TRBJ1-5; perhaps TRBD1 as D (6 bases). Germline-derived CDR1 and CDR2 are SGHTA and FQGNSA. The CDR3 consists of 15 residues. Trimming took 1 base from V and 6 from J, leaving 13 bases between them.

The rearrangement joins TRBV3-1 to TRBJ2-1, with 7 bases fitting TRBD2. The CDR3 is 18 residues long. V lost 1 base and J lost 0; bases outside the gene matches: 9. CDR1 and CDR2 (germline): LGHDT, YNNKEL (reference sequence). Here the CDR3 DNA reads TGTGCCAGCAGCCAAGTCCCTAGCGGAACCTCCTCCTACAATGAGCAGTTCTTC. Translated, it gives CASSQVPSGTSSYNEQFF.

V is TRBV20-1 and J is TRBJ1-1; D might be TRBD1 (6 bases). Germline loops: CDR1 DFQATT, CDR2 SNEGSKA (reference sequence). V dropped 3 bases and J dropped 1 base, with 15 bases sitting between them. This CDR3 is built from 15 residues. In DNA form, the CDR3 reads TGCAGTGCTAGGCGGGCAGGGGCTCGGAACACTGAAGCTTTCTTT. This encodes CSARRAGARNTEAFF.

The chain is built from TRBV23-1 and TRBJ2-7, with D perhaps matching TRBD2 (6 bases). Being an ORF, TRBV23-1 has a function that is uncertain. The CDR3 covers 15 residues. V was clipped by 3 bases and J by 7 bases, with 19 bases between them. CDR3 sequence: CASSQKKKEAGEQYF. As DNA, the CDR3 is TGCGCCAGCAGTCAGAAAAAAAAGGAGGCGGGGGAGCAGTACTTC.

CDR3 sequence (DNA): TGTGCCAGCAGCTCCCTCGGGACTAGCGGGAGGTACAATGAGCAGTTCTTC. This codes for CASSSLGTSGRYNEQFF. V usage is TRBV28 and J usage is TRBJ2-1; TRBD2 aligns across 15 bases. The junction had 7 bases not matched to a gene; V was cut back by 6 bases and J by 4 bases. Germline V gene data show CDR1 as MDHEN and CDR2 as SYDVKM. The length of the CDR3 is 17 residues.

The chain links TRBV3-1 to TRBJ1-2; D is perhaps TRBD1 (5 bases). Trimming cost V 0 bases and J 8 bases, with 16 bases left between them. Per germline, CDR1 LGHDT and CDR2 YNNKEL (reference sequence). The CDR3 consists of 15 residues. The CDR3 here is CASSQDQAGSRGYTF. CDR3 DNA: TGTGCCAGCAGCCAAGATCAGGCAGGGAGCCGAGGCTACACCTTC. Full variable domain (remainder filled in from reference TRBV3-1 and TRBJ1-2): DTAVSQTPKYLVTQMGNDKSIKCEQNLGHDTMYWYKQDSKKFLKIMFSYNNKELIINETVPNRFSPKSPDKAHLNLHINSLELGDSAVYFCASSQDQAGSRGYTFGSGTRLTVV.

The chain is built from TRBV7-9 and TRBJ2-7, with TRBD1 matching 8 bases. Germline-derived CDR1 and CDR2 are SEHNR and FQNEAQ (reference sequence). Trimming at V came to 1 base and at J to 11 bases, leaving 4 bases not matched to a gene. CDR3 length equals 12 residues. The CDR3 reads CASSLGTGIEYF. The DNA of the CDR3 is TGTGCCAGCAGCTTAGGGACAGGGATTGAGTACTTC.

The genes are TRBV6-5 and TRBJ1-5; the D is unclear. The germline V and J ends were trimmed by 0 bases and 8 bases, with 11 bases remaining between them. Germline V gene data show CDR1 as MNHEY and CDR2 as SVGAGI. This CDR3 comprises 14 residues. This chain's CDR3 is CASSYSSGREPQHF. The CDR3 DNA reads TGTGCCAGCAGTTACTCGTCTGGTCGTGAGCCCCAGCATTTT.

The rearrangement links TRBV29-1 to TRBJ1-4, with a possible D match to TRBD1 (6 bases). Trimming took 5 bases from V and 11 from J, leaving 15 bases between them. CDR1 SQVTM and CDR2 ANQGSEA come from the germline V gene. This CDR3 comprises 12 residues. The CDR3: CSVSHREGKLFF. In DNA form, the CDR3 reads TGCAGCGTTTCCCACAGGGAGGGGAAACTGTTTTTT.

CDR3 bases: TGCGCCAGCAGCTTGATGAGTAGCGGAGGCAACTACGAGCAGTACTTC. Amino acids: CASSLMSSGGNYEQYF. The chain recombines TRBV5-1 with TRBJ2-7; perhaps TRBD2 as D (6 bases). Trimming took off 1 base at V and 3 bases at J, with 17 bases between the two ends. The V gene's germline CDR1 is SGHRS and CDR2 YFSETQ. CDR3 length: 16 amino acids.